This T cell receptor (beta chain) appears in the sequencing data of a study of somatic mutations in cytotoxic T cells in rheumatoid arthritis. The sample holds a few counts of this clone. Its antigen is not known. Findings of the study overall: Rheumatoid arthritis patients, but not healthy controls, exhibited increasing CD8+ clonality with age. Levels of CD8+ T-cell clonality in rheumatoid arthritis patients were statistically indistinguishable from those seen in age-matched healthy controls, with no significant difference.

V was pared by 2 bases and J by 6 bases, with 10 bases between. The CDR3 is 13 residues long. Germline V gives CDR1 WNHNN, CDR2 SYGVQD (reference sequence). In the original analysis: Expanded CD8+ clones from patients, those larger than 1%, seldom had a match among published virus-specific TCRB sequences. Data came from immunoSEQ multiplex PCR; TCRdb stores just in-frame clones and leaves some out. Clonal size and the V and J genes are those of that table, whereas D and trimming came from the DNA. Among fewer than 9,500 clones listed, 75% to 80% were seen once. Sequencing was carried out using CD8+ T cells sorted from blood. This TCR came from an adult with rheumatoid arthritis. The chain employs TRBV10-1 and TRBJ1-2, with a weak D call TRBD1 (6 bases). The CDR3 is CASSEHRAHGYTF. The CDR3 coding sequence is TGCGCCAGCAGTGAGCACAGGGCGCATGGCTACACCTTC.